This T cell receptor (beta chain) was sequenced in a study of blood T cell repertoires in COVID-19. Study as a whole: Acute-phase and convalescent COVID-19 samples originated in the United States, Italy and Spain. Sources were T cells, B-cell-depleted T cells, or PBMCs; the material itself was cDNA or gDNA.

Under the authors' procedure: How many nucleated cells were present was estimated from reference gene primer amplification. Sequenced by immunoSEQ multiplex PCR; TCRdb stores in-frame clones only, minus some. V and J calls and clone size follow that table, whereas D and trimming were derived from the DNA. The table lists 150,000 to 200,000 clones, roughly 86% of them singletons. This clonotype originated in a woman younger than 45 with active or convalescent COVID-19. Sequenced: peripheral blood.

The CDR3 spells CASRGQGAVYGYTF. The DNA of the CDR3 is TGTGCCAGCAGGGGACAGGGGGCAGTCTATGGCTACACCTTC. V is TRBV6-5 and J is TRBJ1-2, with 12 bases lining up with TRBD1. The germline V gene has CDR1 MNHEY and CDR2 SVGAGI. The J segment lost 4 bases and the V segment lost 6 bases, leaving 3 bases of the junction unmatched. CDR3 length: 14 residues.